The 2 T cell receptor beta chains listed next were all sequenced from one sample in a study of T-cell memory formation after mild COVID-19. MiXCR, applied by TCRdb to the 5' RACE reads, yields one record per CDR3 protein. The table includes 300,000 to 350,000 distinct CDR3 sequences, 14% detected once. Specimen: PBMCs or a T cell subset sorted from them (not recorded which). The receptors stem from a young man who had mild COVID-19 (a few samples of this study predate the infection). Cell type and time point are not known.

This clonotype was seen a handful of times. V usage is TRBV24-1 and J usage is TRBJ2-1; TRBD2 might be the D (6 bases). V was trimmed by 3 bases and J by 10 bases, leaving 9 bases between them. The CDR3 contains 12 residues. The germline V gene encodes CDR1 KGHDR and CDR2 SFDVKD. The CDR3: CATSDPGLEQFF. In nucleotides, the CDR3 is TGTGCCACCAGTGATCCGGGACTCGAGCAGTTCTTC.

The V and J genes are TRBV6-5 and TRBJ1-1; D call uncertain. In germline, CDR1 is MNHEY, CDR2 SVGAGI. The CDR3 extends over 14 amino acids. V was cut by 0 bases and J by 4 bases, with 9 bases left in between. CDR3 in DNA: TGTGCCAGCAGTTACTCGATCCGTGGCACTGAAGCTTTCTTT. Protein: CASSYSIRGTEAFF.